Following are 15 T cell receptor beta chains from one sample sequenced in a study of metastatic and nonmetastatic thyroid tumors. TCRdb re-called the PCR reads with MiXCR. Among 15,000 to 20,000 clones listed, 30% to 40% were seen once. Patients were all untreated before their thyroid surgery. Sequencing input: tumor tissue. These receptors all stem from a female donor with papillary thyroid cancer or a benign thyroid nodule (not recorded which). Some clones in this sample may be carry-over from other donors' samples.

About this clone itself: A much more abundant neighbour one base away suggests this may be a read error. This sequence joins TRBV5-1 and TRBJ1-6; 11 bases line up with TRBD1. The CDR3 has 19 amino acids. The germline CDR1 and CDR2 sequences are SGHRS and YFSETQ. The CDR3 nucleotides read TGCGCCAGCAGCTTGGGTATGCCCGGGACAGGGGGTAGAAATTCACTCCTCCACTTT. It translates to CASSLGMPGTGGRNSLLHF.

This clone was counted ten times or more. This chain connects TRBV15 to TRBJ1-1; no clear D. Per the germline V gene, CDR1 is LNHNV and CDR2 is YYDKDF (reference sequence). The CDR3 spans 13 residues. The V end lost 0 bases, the J end lost 5 bases, and 7 bases lay between the germline ends. The CDR3: CATSRDQGTEAFF. DNA of the CDR3: TGTGCCACCAGCAGAGACCAAGGGACTGAAGCTTTCTTT.

The chain combines TRBV2 with TRBJ2-1; D is perhaps TRBD2 (5 bases). From germline, CDR1 is SNHLY and CDR2 FYNNEI. Deletions cut 6 bases from V and 2 bases from J, with 17 bases between. This CDR3 comprises 16 residues. The CDR3 nucleotides read TGTGCCAGCAGAGCCCTACTAAAGGGAGCCTACAATGAGCAGTTCTTC. Amino acids: CASRALLKGAYNEQFF.

This clone was seen only a few times. The chain recombines TRBV20-1 with TRBJ2-3; D could derive from TRBD1 or TRBD2 (6 bases each). Between the trimmed V and J ends, which lost 4 bases and 0 bases, there was a span of 11 bases. This CDR3 region has 14 residues. Per the germline V gene, CDR1 is DFQATT and CDR2 is SNEGSKA (reference sequence). The CDR3 nucleotides read TGCAGTGCTATCTCGGGGGCTAGCACAGATACGCAGTATTTT. The encoded protein is CSAISGASTDTQYF.

This clone is classed as medium-sized. The chain joins TRBV6-2 or TRBV6-3 to TRBJ1-2; possible D gene TRBD1, 6 bases. This CDR3 has 15 residues. Between the trimmed V and J ends, which lost 4 bases and 4 bases, there was a span of 16 bases. Germline values: CDR1 MNHEY, CDR2 SVGEGT. The CDR3 loop is CASSLTGRSAYGYTF. The CDR3 DNA is TGTGCCAGCAGTTTAACAGGGAGATCAGCCTATGGCTACACCTTC.

The chain recombines TRBV20-1 with TRBJ2-1; D is possibly TRBD1 or TRBD2 (6 bases each). V lost 6 bases and J lost 3, with 15 bases in between. CDR3 length equals 14 residues. Germline CDR1 reads DFQATT; CDR2 reads SNEGSKA (reference sequence). Here the CDR3 reads CSAALGGDYNEQFF. For the CDR3, the DNA is TGCAGTGCCGCCCTCGGGGGCGACTACAATGAGCAGTTCTTC.

The V gene is TRBV20-1, the J gene TRBJ2-7; a weak D match, TRBD1 (6 bases). CDR3 length: 14 amino acids. Germline-derived CDR1 and CDR2 are DFQATT and SNEGSKA (reference sequence). Deletions cut 2 bases from V and 2 bases from J, with 13 bases between. CDR3 in amino acids: CSARPDRAPYEQYF. Written as DNA, the CDR3 is TGCAGTGCTAGACCGGACAGAGCACCCTACGAGCAGTACTTC.

This clone turned up a few times. The CDR3 loop reads CAALQADTQYF. The CDR3 nucleotides read TGTGCCGCCCTCCAAGCAGATACGCAGTATTTT. The chain has TRBV6-4 and TRBJ2-3; D is undetermined. The CDR3 is made up of 11 amino acids. CDR1 and CDR2 (germline): MRHNA, SNTAGT. With 11 bases removed from V and 4 bases from J, the gap between germline ends came to 10 bases.

This clone was seen a few times. V is TRBV19 and J is TRBJ2-7; D remains ambiguous. With 9 bases removed from V and 0 bases from J, the gap between germline ends came to 12 bases. The germline V gene has CDR1 LNHDA and CDR2 SQIVND (reference sequence). The CDR3 spans 13 residues. The CDR3 protein is CARSRVGSYEQYF. DNA for the CDR3: TGTGCCAGGTCCCGGGTCGGCTCCTACGAGCAGTACTTC.

This sequence joins TRBV10-3 and TRBJ1-2; D possibly corresponds to TRBD1 (5 bases). V was shortened by 2 bases and J by 8 bases, with 9 bases between the two germline ends. Germline V lookup: CDR1 ENHRY, CDR2 SYGVKD. The CDR3 consists of 12 residues. The CDR3 spells CAISEGASGYTF. The CDR3 coding sequence is TGTGCCATCAGTGAGGGGGCCAGCGGCTACACCTTC.

The gene calls are TRBV28 and TRBJ1-5; D remains unclear. Trimming took off 5 bases at V and 7 bases at J, with 15 bases between the two ends. This CDR3 region has 14 residues. In germline, CDR1 is MDHEN, CDR2 SYDVKM. CDR3 sequence (DNA): TGTGCCAGCAGTCTTCCTGTGGGGAGCCAGCCCCAGCATTTT. Its translation is CASSLPVGSQPQHF.

The chain recombines TRBV5-1 with TRBJ2-3, with 7 bases lining up with TRBD1. Per the germline V gene, CDR1 is SGHRS and CDR2 is YFSETQ. Trimming cost V 3 bases and J 2 bases; bases outside gene matches: 9. The CDR3 loop spans 16 amino acids. The CDR3 nucleotides read TGCGCCAGCAGCTACGGGACAGCGCTACACACAGATACGCAGTATTTT. It yields the protein CASSYGTALHTDTQYF.

Many counts were recorded for this clone. The chain couples TRBV20-1 to TRBJ2-7; the match to TRBD2 covers 7 bases. This CDR3 comprises 14 residues. The germline V gene encodes CDR1 DFQATT and CDR2 SNEGSKA (reference sequence). V gave up 0 bases and J gave up 5 bases; unmatched junction bases: 7. The CDR3 coding sequence is TGCAGTGCTAGAGATGGAGCGGGAAAGAACGAGCAGTACTTC. As protein: CSARDGAGKNEQYF.

CDR3 in DNA: TGTGCCAGCAGCTTGGAAATTTCACGAGACAATGAGCAGTTCTTC. Protein product: CASSLEISRDNEQFF. V and J are TRBV5-6 and TRBJ2-1, with D uncertain. The germline CDR1 and CDR2 sequences are SGHDT and YYEEEE. Trimming pared 0 bases from V and 5 bases from J, leaving 12 bases between. This CDR3 has 15 residues.

The chain employs TRBV2 and TRBJ1-6, with TRBD1 as a possible D gene (6 bases). The CDR3 consists of 13 residues. The germline CDR1 and CDR2 sequences are SNHLY and FYNNEI. The germline V and J ends were trimmed by 7 bases and 7 bases, with 11 bases remaining between them. CDR3 sequence: CASNRQGNSPLHF. CDR3 sequence (DNA): TGTGCCAGCAATCGGCAGGGGAATTCACCCCTCCACTTT. The full variable domain, with the rest looked up from reference TRBV2 and TRBJ1-6, is EPEVTQTPSHQVTQMGQEVILRCVPISNHLYFYWYRQILGQKVEFLVSFYNNEISEKSEIFDDQFSVERPDGSNFTLKIRSTKLEDSAMYFCASNRQGNSPLHFGNGTRLTVT.